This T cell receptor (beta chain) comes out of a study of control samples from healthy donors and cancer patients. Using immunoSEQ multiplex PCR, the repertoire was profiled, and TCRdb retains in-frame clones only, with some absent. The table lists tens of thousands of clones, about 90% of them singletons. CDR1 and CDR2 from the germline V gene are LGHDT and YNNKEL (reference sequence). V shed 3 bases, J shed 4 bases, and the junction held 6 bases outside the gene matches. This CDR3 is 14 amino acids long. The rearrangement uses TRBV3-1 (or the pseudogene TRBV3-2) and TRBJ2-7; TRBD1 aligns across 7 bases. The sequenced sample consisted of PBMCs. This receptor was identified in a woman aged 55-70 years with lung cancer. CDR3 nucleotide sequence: TGTGCCAGCAGCCATCCGGGACAGACTTACGAGCAGTACTTC. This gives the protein CASSHPGQTYEQYF.